Below, 5 T cell receptor beta chains from the same sample are listed, as sequenced in a study of shared clonotypes between healthy human individuals. As defined, naive CD8 cells were CD45RO-negative and positively selected for CCR7, with terminally differentiated effector memory CD45RA+ cells excluded. Method: immunoSEQ multiplex PCR; TCRdb's copy keeps in-frame clones and lacks some. The table has about 2,100,000 clones, 90% to 95% seen once. The sequenced material came from naive CD8+ T cells from PBMCs. The source is a man younger than 35 in good health. Some clones in this sample may be carry-over from other donors' samples.

This clone came up a few times. The gene calls are TRBV5-4 and TRBJ1-1; D is unresolved. Germline V CDR1 and CDR2: SGHNT, YYREEE (reference sequence). V was clipped by 3 bases and J by 4 bases, with 10 bases between them. This CDR3 spans 13 amino acids. The CDR3 here is CASSSTTGTEAFF. As DNA, the CDR3 is TGTGCCAGCAGCTCTACTACGGGCACTGAAGCTTTCTTT.

The J gene is TRBJ1-2, the V gene TRBV7-8; D gene unclear. This CDR3 has 15 residues. Germline V gene sequence: CDR1 SGHVS, CDR2 FQNEAQ. V lost 5 bases, J lost 0 bases, and 13 bases lay in between. The CDR3 protein is CASSPSAGPNYGYTF. Here the CDR3 DNA reads TGTGCCAGCAGCCCATCGGCGGGCCCTAACTATGGCTACACCTTC.

The CDR3 is CASSSPRINTQYF. The CDR3 DNA reads as TGTGCCAGCAGTTCCCCCCGCATAAATACGCAGTATTTT. The chain employs TRBV28 and TRBJ2-3; D call uncertain. The CDR3 totals 13 residues. Germline-derived CDR1 and CDR2 are MDHEN and SYDVKM. V lost 4 bases, J lost 7 bases, and 12 bases lay in between.

The chain couples TRBV5-5 to TRBJ1-1; unclear D gene. Germline V gene data show CDR1 as SGHKS and CDR2 as YYEKEE (reference sequence). This CDR3 comprises 14 residues. Trimming took 2 bases from V and 0 from J, leaving 8 bases between them. The CDR3 bases are TGTGCCAGCAGCTTAGCGCTCCTGAACACTGAAGCTTTCTTT. Amino acid sequence: CASSLALLNTEAFF.

The V call is TRBV5-1, the J call TRBJ2-1, with TRBD2 identical over 9 bases. In germline, CDR1 is SGHRS, CDR2 YFSETQ. V gave up 0 bases and J gave up 4 bases; unmatched junction bases: 5. This CDR3 is 16 amino acids long. The CDR3 loop is CASSLVRLAGYNEQFF. For the CDR3, the DNA is TGCGCCAGCAGCTTGGTTCGTCTAGCGGGATACAATGAGCAGTTCTTC.